This T cell receptor beta chain stems from a study of T cell clonotyping in hematopoietic cell transplantation. The method was immunoSEQ multiplex PCR; TCRdb's version includes in-frame clones alone and lacks a portion of them. The repertoire holds some 15,000 clones, with roughly 58% as singletons. The CDR3 totals 14 residues. Germline V lookup: CDR1 LGHNA, CDR2 YNFKEQ. V gave up 4 bases and J gave up 0 bases, with 10 bases separating them. V gene TRBV4-2 combines with J gene TRBJ2-7; D not resolved. The TCR sequence derives from a male patient between 45 and 59 years old who had an allogeneic stem cell transplant from an unrelated donor, so T cells may come from the graft donor. Some clones in this sample may be carry-over from other donors' samples. Sequencing used PBMCs, obtained 30 days after allogeneic stem cell transplant. DNA for the CDR3: TGTGCCAGCAGCCCGGCGCGGACCTCCTACGAGCAGTACTTC. This gives the protein CASSPARTSYEQYF.